This T cell receptor (beta chain) emerged from a study of control samples from healthy donors and cancer patients. The V gene's germline CDR1 is SGHKS and CDR2 YYEKEE (reference sequence). Deletions cut 2 bases from V and 6 bases from J, with 13 bases between. This CDR3 has 14 residues. Some clones are missing from TCRdb's copy, which holds only in-frame ones; the method was immunoSEQ multiplex PCR. Of 150,000 to 200,000 clones listed, roughly 90% were seen once; the top ten hold just over 1.4%. The sequenced sample consisted of blood. The sequence derives from a woman aged 50 to 60 in good health. The rearrangement links TRBV5-5 to TRBJ2-3; weak D call: TRBD2 (7 bases). The CDR3 protein is CASSFAGASDTQYF. The DNA of the CDR3 is TGTGCCAGCAGCTTCGCGGGGGCGTCGGATACGCAGTATTTT.